This is a list of T cell receptor beta chains from one sample in a study of blood T cells in healthy people across ages. MiXCR, run by TCRdb on the 5' RACE reads, gives a single entry per CDR3 protein. The sample includes 910,000 or so distinct CDR3 sequences, approximately 50% seen only once; the top ten take 20% to 25%. Sequencing input: blood. All receptors derive from an older woman in good health. The CDR3 runs from the conserved cysteine through the conserved F or W. The order of the fields is V gene, D gene, J gene, clone size, CDR3 DNA, CDR3 protein. A D gene is named only where the DNA matches it firmly. Not all rows give a size; the values are once, few, many and, for expanded clones, a class.

TRBV12-3/TRBV12-4	TRBD2	TRBJ2-7	few	TGTGCCAGCAACTGGGGGGGGAGGAACTACGAGCAGTACTTC	CASNWGGRNYEQYF
TRBV28	.	TRBJ2-3	.	TGTGCCAGCAGTTTCACAGGGCGCGGCCGAGTTGGGGATACGCAGTATTTT	CASSFTGRGRVGDTQYF
TRBV20-1	TRBD2	TRBJ2-1	.	TGCAGTGCTAGCCCTAGCGGGAGGGTCGATGAGCAGTTCTTC	CSASPSGRVDEQFF
TRBV10-3	.	TRBJ2-5	few	TGTGCCATCGGACAGAGAGAGACCCAGTACTTC	CAIGQRETQYF
TRBV28	.	TRBJ2-1	once	TGTGCCAGCGGAGTGATTCTCGGGCAGTTCTTC	CASGVILGQFF
TRBV7-2	.	TRBJ1-2	few	TGTGCCAGCAGCTCAAGTCAGTCTAGATATGGCTACACCTTC	CASSSSQSRYGYTF
TRBV6-1	TRBD2	TRBJ2-1	.	TGTGCCAGCAGTAGCGGGAGGAGGTCCTACAATGAGCAGTTCTTC	CASSSGRRSYNEQFF
TRBV18	TRBD1	TRBJ2-7	.	TGTGCCAGCTCACCGAAACAGGGGGCTGGTTCCTACGAGCAGTACTTC	CASSPKQGAGSYEQYF
TRBV19	.	TRBJ2-7	.	TGTGCCAGTAGTATCATGGATAGCTCCTACAATGAGCAGTACTTC	CASSIMDSSYNEQYF
TRBV13	.	TRBJ2-3	.	TGTGCCAGCAGCTCGACGAGGGCAGATACGCAGTATTTT	CASSSTRADTQYF
TRBV14	.	TRBJ2-7	once	TGTGCCAGCAGCCTGGGACTCCTGCGGTTCGATGGTGAGCAGTACTTC	CASSLGLLRFDGEQYF
TRBV29-1	TRBD2	TRBJ2-1	few	TGCAGTTTTGGGGGGGGTGAGACCTACAATGAGCAGTTCTTC	CSFGGGETYNEQFF
TRBV12-3/TRBV12-4	.	TRBJ1-6	.	TGTGCCAGCAGTTTTGAGGGGAGCTCCTATAATTCACCCCTCCACTTT	CASSFEGSSYNSPLHF
TRBV4-1	TRBD1	TRBJ2-7	.	TGCGCCAGCAGCCAAGGACAGGGGACAGCTGCCTACGAGCAGTACTTC	CASSQGQGTAAYEQYF
TRBV29-1	TRBD1	TRBJ2-5	.	TGCAGCGTCTCCGGGACAGGGGCGGAGGAGACCCAGTACTTC	CSVSGTGAEETQYF
TRBV4-1	TRBD2	TRBJ2-7	.	TGCGCCAGCAGCCGATTTATACTAGCGGAACCCTACGAGCAGTACTTC	CASSRFILAEPYEQYF
TRBV28	TRBD1	TRBJ1-5	.	TGTGCCAGCATTCCCGGGACAGGGAGTCAGCCCCAGCATTTT	CASIPGTGSQPQHF
TRBV28	.	TRBJ1-2	.	TGTGCCAGCAGCCTAGGGGGGACAATCTATGGCTACACCTTC	CASSLGGTIYGYTF
TRBV6-2/TRBV6-3	.	TRBJ2-6	.	TGTGCCAGCAATAACGCGGGGTTCTCTGGGGCCAACGTCCTGACTTTC	CASNNAGFSGANVLTF
TRBV7-2	TRBD2	TRBJ2-4	.	TGTGCCAGCAGCTTAGCTAGACTAGCGGGAGCAAATCTAGCCAAAAACATTCAGTACTTC	CASSLARLAGANLAKNIQYF
TRBV10-3	.	TRBJ2-3	.	TGTGCCATCAGTGAGTCTAAGGGTAGCGATACGCAGTATTTT	CAISESKGSDTQYF
TRBV7-2	.	TRBJ1-5	many	TGTGCCAGCAGCTTGTTTTATAGGGAGCATCAGCCCCAGCATTTT	CASSLFYREHQPQHF
TRBV5-6	.	TRBJ2-7	.	TGTGCCAGCAGCTCATACCGATTAGACATTGCCGACTACGAGCAGTACTTC	CASSSYRLDIADYEQYF
TRBV7-9	.	TRBJ2-7	few	TGTGCCAGCAGCAAAAAGGGACGGGACTACGAGCAGTACTTC	CASSKKGRDYEQYF
TRBV20-1	TRBD1	TRBJ2-5	many	TGCAGTGCTAGAGAAGGGGGCGAGACCCAGTACTTC	CSAREGGETQYF
TRBV5-6	.	TRBJ1-4	once	TGTGCCAGCAGCGGATACGGGGCCCGTAATGAAAAACTGTTTTTT	CASSGYGARNEKLFF
TRBV20-1	.	TRBJ2-1	.	TGCAGTGCTAGAGAGAGACGGGAGAGGGTTGGAAATGAGCAGTTCTTC	CSARERRERVGNEQFF
TRBV4-3	TRBD1	TRBJ2-7	.	TGCGCCAGCAGCCAAGAGGTCAGGGGGCGCGAGCAGTACTTC	CASSQEVRGREQYF
TRBV28	TRBD1	TRBJ2-7	.	TGTGCCAGCAGTTTGGGGGACAGGGGAGTAACCTACGAGCAGTACTTC	CASSLGDRGVTYEQYF
TRBV13	.	TRBJ1-2	few	TGTGCCAGCAATAGGTTCGCTTATGGCTACACCTTC	CASNRFAYGYTF
TRBV30	TRBD1	TRBJ1-4	.	TGTGCCGGATACCGGGACAGGGGTGAAAAACTGTTTTTT	CAGYRDRGEKLFF
TRBV6-2/TRBV6-3	TRBD2	TRBJ2-3	.	TGTGCCACCCGACTAGCGGGAGCAGATACGCATTATTTT	CATRLAGADTHYF
TRBV24-1	.	TRBJ2-1	once	TGTGCCACCAGTGTTCGCGGGACTCGACAGTTCTTC	CATSVRGTRQFF
TRBV7-9	.	TRBJ2-4	.	TGTGCCAGCAGCTACCAGAGGGGGCAGTACTTC	CASSYQRGQYF
TRBV27	TRBD1	TRBJ1-4	.	TGTGCCAGCAGTTTATCCTTCCTTCACAGGGGCGTACAAGAAAAACTGTTTTTT	CASSLSFLHRGVQEKLFF
TRBV4-3	.	TRBJ1-2	.	TGCGCCAGCAGCCAAGATGGTACCCCAATGGGAGGTGGCTACACCTTC	CASSQDGTPMGGGYTF
TRBV10-3	.	TRBJ2-7	few	TGTGCCATCAATCCCACGGGATCCGACGAGCAGTACTTC	CAINPTGSDEQYF
TRBV5-1	TRBD1	TRBJ2-1	.	TGCGCCAGCAGCTTACAGGGGTCGCCCTACAATGAGCAGTTCTTC	CASSLQGSPYNEQFF
TRBV7-9	.	TRBJ2-7	.	TGTGCCAGCAGCTTAACCATTCTCCACGAGCAGTACTTC	CASSLTILHEQYF
TRBV28	TRBD1	TRBJ2-5	.	TGTGCCAGCACCACCGGGACAGGGGAATGGGAGGGAGAGACCCAGTACTTC	CASTTGTGEWEGETQYF
TRBV3-1	.	TRBJ2-3	.	TGTGCCAGCAGCCAAGATCCGGTAGCGGCTAGCACAGATACGCAGTATTTT	CASSQDPVAASTDTQYF
TRBV6-1	TRBD1	TRBJ2-7	.	TGTGCCAGTTACAGGGGCTCCTACAATGAGCAGTACTTC	CASYRGSYNEQYF